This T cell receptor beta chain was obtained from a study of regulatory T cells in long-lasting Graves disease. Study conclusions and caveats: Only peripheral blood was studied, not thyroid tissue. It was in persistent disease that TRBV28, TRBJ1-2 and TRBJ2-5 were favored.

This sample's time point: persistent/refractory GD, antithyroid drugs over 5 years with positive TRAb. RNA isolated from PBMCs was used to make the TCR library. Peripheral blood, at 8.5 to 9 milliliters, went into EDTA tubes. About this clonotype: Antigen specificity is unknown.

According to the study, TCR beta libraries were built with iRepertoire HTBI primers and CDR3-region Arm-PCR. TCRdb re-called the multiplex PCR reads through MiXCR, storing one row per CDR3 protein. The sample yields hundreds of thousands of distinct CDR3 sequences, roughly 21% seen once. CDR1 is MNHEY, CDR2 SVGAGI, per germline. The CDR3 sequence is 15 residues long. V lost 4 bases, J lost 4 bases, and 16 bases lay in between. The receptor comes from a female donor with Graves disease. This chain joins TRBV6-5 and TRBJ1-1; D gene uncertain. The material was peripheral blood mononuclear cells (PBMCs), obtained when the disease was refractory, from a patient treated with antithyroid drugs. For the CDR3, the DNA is TGTGCCAGCAGTTCCGGTCCCCCCCGGCCCACTGAAGCTTTCTTT. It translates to CASSSGPPRPTEAFF.